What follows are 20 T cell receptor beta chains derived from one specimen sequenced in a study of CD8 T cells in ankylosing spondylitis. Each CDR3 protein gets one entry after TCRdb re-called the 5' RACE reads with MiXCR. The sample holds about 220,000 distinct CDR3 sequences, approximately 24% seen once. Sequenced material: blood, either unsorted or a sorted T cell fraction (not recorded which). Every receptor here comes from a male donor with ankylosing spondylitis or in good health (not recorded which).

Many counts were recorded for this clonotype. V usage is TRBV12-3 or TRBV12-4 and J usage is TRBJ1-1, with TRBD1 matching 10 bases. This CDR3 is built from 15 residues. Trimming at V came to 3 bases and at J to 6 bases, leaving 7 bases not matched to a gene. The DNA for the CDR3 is TGTGCCAGCAGTTTGGGACAGGGGAGGTCGGCTGAAGCTTTCTTT. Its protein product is CASSLGQGRSAEAFF.

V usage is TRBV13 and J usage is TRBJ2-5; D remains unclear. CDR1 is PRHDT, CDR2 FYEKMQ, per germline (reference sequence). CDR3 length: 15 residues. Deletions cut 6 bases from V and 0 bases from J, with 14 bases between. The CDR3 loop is CASSSRRTDQETQYF. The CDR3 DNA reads TGTGCCAGCAGTTCAAGGCGAACAGACCAAGAGACCCAGTACTTC. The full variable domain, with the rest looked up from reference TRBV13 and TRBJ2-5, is AAGVIQSPRHLIKEKRETATLKCYPIPRHDTVYWYQQGPGQDPQFLISFYEKMQSDKGSIPDRFSAQQFSDYHSELNMSSLELGDSALYFCASSSRRTDQETQYFGPGTRLLVL.

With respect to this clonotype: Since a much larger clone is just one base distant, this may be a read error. CDR3: CSANRRKGRSYNEQFF. The CDR3 DNA reads as TGCAGTGCGAACAGACGGAAGGGCCGTTCCTACAATGAGCAGTTCTTC. This chain links TRBV20-1 with TRBJ2-1; D call uncertain. There are 16 residues in the CDR3. The germline gives CDR1 DFQATT, CDR2 SNEGSKA (reference sequence). The V end was cut by 6 bases, the J end by 1 base, with 19 bases between.

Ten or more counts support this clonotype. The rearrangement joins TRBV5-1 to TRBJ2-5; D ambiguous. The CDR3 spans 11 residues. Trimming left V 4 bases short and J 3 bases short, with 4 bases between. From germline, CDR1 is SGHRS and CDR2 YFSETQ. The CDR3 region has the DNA TGCGCCAGCAGCGCGGAAGAGACCCAGTACTTC. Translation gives CASSAEETQYF.

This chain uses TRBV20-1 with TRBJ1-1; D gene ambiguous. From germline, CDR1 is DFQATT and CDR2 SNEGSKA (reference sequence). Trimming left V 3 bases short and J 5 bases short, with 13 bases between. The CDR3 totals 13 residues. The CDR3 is CSASFTAETEAFF. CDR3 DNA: TGCAGTGCTAGCTTCACTGCCGAAACTGAAGCTTTCTTT.

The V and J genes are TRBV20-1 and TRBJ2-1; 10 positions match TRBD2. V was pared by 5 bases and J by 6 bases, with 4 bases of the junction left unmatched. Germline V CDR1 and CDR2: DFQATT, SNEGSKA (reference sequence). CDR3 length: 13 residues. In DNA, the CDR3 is TGCAGTGCTTCTCCTAGCGGGAGCAATGAGCAGTTCTTC. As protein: CSASPSGSNEQFF.

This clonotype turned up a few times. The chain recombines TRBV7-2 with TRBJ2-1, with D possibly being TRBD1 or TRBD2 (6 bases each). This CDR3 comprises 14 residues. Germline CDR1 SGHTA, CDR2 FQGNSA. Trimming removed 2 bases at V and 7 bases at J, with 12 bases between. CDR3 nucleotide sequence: TGTGCCAGCAGCTTAAGGGGGAGGAAGAATGAGCAGTTCTTC. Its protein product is CASSLRGRKNEQFF.

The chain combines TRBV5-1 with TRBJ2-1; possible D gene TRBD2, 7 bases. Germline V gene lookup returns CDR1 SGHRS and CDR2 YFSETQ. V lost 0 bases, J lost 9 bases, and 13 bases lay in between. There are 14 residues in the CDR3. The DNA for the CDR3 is TGCGCCAGCAGCTTGGATCGGGGGGCGAGTGAGCAGTTCTTC. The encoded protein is CASSLDRGASEQFF.

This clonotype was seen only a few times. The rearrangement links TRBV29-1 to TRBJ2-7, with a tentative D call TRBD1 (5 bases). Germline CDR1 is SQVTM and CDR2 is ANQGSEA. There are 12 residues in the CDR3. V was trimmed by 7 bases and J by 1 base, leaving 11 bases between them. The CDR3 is CSAGHNSYEQYF. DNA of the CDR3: TGCAGCGCCGGACATAATTCCTACGAGCAGTACTTC.

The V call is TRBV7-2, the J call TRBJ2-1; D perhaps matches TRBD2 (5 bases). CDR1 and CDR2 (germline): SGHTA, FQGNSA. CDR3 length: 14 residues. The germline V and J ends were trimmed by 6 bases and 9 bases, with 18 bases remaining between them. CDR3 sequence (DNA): TGTGCCAGCAGGGACTCAGAGTTGGGCGTTGAGCAGTTCTTC. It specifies CASRDSELGVEQFF.

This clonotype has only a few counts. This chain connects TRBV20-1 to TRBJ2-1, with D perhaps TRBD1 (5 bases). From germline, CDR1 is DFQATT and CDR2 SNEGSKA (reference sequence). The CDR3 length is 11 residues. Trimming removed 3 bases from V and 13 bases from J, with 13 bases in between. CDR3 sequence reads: CSASGTGQQFF. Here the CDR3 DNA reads TGCAGTGCTAGCGGCACAGGACAACAGTTCTTC.

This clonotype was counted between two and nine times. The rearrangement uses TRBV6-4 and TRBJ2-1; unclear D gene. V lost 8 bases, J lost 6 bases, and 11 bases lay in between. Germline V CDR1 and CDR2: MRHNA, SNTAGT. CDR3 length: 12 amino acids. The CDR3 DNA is TGTGCCAGCCCTAAAGAGCGCAATGAGCAGTTCTTC. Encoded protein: CASPKERNEQFF.

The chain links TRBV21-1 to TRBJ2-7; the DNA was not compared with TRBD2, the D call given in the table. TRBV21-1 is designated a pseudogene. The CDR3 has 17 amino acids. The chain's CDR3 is CASSNSALRGSPYEQYF. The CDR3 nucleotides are TGTGCCAGCAGCAATTCGGCACTAAGAGGGAGTCCCTACGAGCAGTACTTC.

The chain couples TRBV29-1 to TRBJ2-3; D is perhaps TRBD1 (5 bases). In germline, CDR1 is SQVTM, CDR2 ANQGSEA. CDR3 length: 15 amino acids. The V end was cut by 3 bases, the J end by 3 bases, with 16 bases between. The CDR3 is CSVDVPGKGTDTQYF. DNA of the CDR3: TGCAGCGTTGATGTGCCAGGGAAAGGGACAGATACGCAGTATTTT.

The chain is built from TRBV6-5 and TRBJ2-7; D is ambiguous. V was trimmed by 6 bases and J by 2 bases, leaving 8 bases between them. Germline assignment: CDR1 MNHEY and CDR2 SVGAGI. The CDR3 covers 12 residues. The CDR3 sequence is CASRGSTYEQYF. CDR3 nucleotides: TGTGCCAGCAGGGGTTCGACCTACGAGCAGTACTTC.

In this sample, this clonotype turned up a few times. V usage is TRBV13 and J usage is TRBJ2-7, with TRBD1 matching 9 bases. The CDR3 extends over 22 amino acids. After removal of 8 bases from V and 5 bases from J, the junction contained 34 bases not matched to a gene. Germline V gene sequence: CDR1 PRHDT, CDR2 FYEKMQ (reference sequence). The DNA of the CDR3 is TGTGCCAGCGGCGTATTGACAGGGGGTTTATTCTCGGCGGACCTATACGGGAACGAGCAGTACTTC. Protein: CASGVLTGGLFSADLYGNEQYF.

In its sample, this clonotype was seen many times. CDR3 residues: CAISNDRGVTMAMGSNYGYTF. The CDR3 region has the DNA TGTGCCATCAGCAACGACAGGGGAGTAACTATGGCTATGGGGAGTAACTATGGCTACACCTTC. The chain links TRBV10-3 to TRBJ1-2, with 8 bases lining up with TRBD1. This CDR3 is built from 21 residues. The trim removed 6 bases at V and 1 base at J, leaving 25 bases unmatched. In germline, CDR1 is ENHRY, CDR2 SYGVKD.

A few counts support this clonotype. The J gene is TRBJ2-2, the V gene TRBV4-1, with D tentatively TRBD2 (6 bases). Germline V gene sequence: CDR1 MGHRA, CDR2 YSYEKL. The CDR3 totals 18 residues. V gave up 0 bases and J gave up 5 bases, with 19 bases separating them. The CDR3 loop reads CASSQDPLGDFSTGELFF. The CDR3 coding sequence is TGCGCCAGCAGCCAAGATCCCCTGGGGGACTTTAGTACCGGGGAGCTGTTTTTT.

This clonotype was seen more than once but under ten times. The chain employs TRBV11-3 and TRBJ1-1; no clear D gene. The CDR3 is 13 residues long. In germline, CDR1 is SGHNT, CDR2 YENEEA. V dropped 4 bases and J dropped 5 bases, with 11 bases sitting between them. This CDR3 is CASSSVAGTEAFF. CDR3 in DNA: TGTGCCAGCAGCTCTGTGGCGGGAACTGAAGCTTTCTTT.

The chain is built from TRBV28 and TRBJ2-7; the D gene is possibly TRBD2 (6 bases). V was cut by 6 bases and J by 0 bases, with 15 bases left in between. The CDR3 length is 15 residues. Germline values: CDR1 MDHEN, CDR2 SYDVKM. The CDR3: CASRLPRGLSYEQYF. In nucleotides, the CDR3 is TGTGCCAGCAGACTACCCCGGGGACTCTCCTACGAGCAGTACTTC.